This T cell receptor (beta chain) was recorded in a study of T cell repertoires in cytomegalovirus infection. Across the whole study: Indicated by public TCR beta signatures were CMV infection and matching HLA type. General study points: Identification of carriers of CMV plus the relevant HLA was performed using cumulative public TCR beta family frequency.

V lost 2 bases to trimming and J lost 7 bases, with 15 bases between them. The CDR3 loop spans 15 amino acids. As for this clonotype: Antigen unknown.

Via MiXCR, TCRdb re-called the reads, giving one row per CDR3 protein. This sample has just over 450,000 distinct CDR3 sequences, with more than 40% found just once. This rearrangement joins TRBV12-3 or TRBV12-4 to TRBJ1-5, with D hard to call. Sequencing used cultured PBMCs, obtained from culture after CMV antigen stimulation. This receptor was obtained from a human donor in good health (CMV status not recorded). Some clones in this sample may be carry-over from other donors' samples. CDR3 nucleotide sequence: TGTGCCAGCAGTTTAAGGCGGGGAATAATGCAGCCCCAGCATTTT. Protein product: CASSLRRGIMQPQHF.